This TCR beta chain was recovered during a study of patients and donors after allogeneic stem cell transplantation. Trimming took 0 bases from V and 8 from J, leaving 16 bases between them. The CDR3 loop spans 14 amino acids. CDR1 and CDR2 (germline): DFQATT, SNEGSKA (reference sequence). Each CDR3 protein gets one entry after TCRdb re-called the RT-PCR reads with MiXCR. The data show over 130,000 distinct CDR3 sequences, over 35% seen once. This clonotype originated in a human donor who was either an allogeneic HSCT recipient or a stem cell or donor lymphocyte infusion donor (not recorded which). It is not recorded whose cells these are; they may come from a transplant donor. V and J are TRBV20-1 and TRBJ1-2; D is undetermined. Material for sequencing was blood, either unsorted or a sorted T cell fraction (not recorded which). The CDR3 region is CSARDDRQAHGYTF. CDR3 nucleotide sequence: TGCAGTGCTAGAGATGATCGGCAGGCTCACGGCTACACCTTC.